A single sample is the source of the 21 T cell receptor beta chains below, sequenced in a study of cytomegalovirus exposure and HLA in healthy donors. This PCR relied on a set of 60 Vbeta primers and 13 Jbeta primers. The assay was immunoSEQ multiplex PCR, and TCRdb's table has in-frame clones only and misses some. The data contain just over 200,000 clones, 82% of them seen just once; the ten biggest clones take up about 3%. Sequencing used PBMCs. Receptors were obtained from a middle-aged woman in good health and CMV-seronegative.

The chain recombines TRBV25-1 with TRBJ2-2, with D unclear. The V and J ends lost 8 bases and 0 bases respectively, with 7 bases between them. Germline CDR1 MGHDK, CDR2 SYGVNS. The CDR3 is 13 residues long. CDR3 DNA sequence: TGTGCCAGCGTACAGACGAACACCGGGGAGCTGTTTTTT. This gives the protein CASVQTNTGELFF.

The chain couples TRBV27 to TRBJ1-1; TRBD1 matches 7 bases. From germline, CDR1 is MNHEY and CDR2 SMNVEV (reference sequence). The junction had 6 bases not matched to a gene; V was cut back by 0 bases and J by 5 bases. The CDR3 totals 15 residues. The CDR3 reads CASSLSAGGWTEAFF. In DNA, the CDR3 is TGTGCCAGCAGTTTATCGGCAGGGGGATGGACTGAAGCTTTCTTT.

As for this clone: No conserved phenylalanine or tryptophan is present at the end of the CDR3, so a read error is the likely explanation. The DNA is omitted, as the CDR3 cannot be located on it reliably, and the CDR3 follows TCRdb's listing. V is TRBV18 and J is TRBJ2-7; the table names TRBD1, a call not compared with the DNA. The CDR3 length equals 13 residues, ends included. In germline, CDR1 is KGHSH, CDR2 LQKENI. This chain's CDR3 is CASSPRQDSKVLI.

This chain connects TRBV19 to TRBJ2-1; the match to TRBD1 covers 7 bases. The CDR3 is made up of 12 amino acids. After removal of 8 bases from V and 5 bases from J, the junction contained 3 bases not matched to a gene. The germline V gene has CDR1 LNHDA and CDR2 SQIVND (reference sequence). The CDR3 here is CASSDRHNEQFF. As DNA, the CDR3 is TGTGCCAGTTCGGACAGGCACAATGAGCAGTTCTTC. Together with reference TRBV19 and TRBJ2-1, the CDR3 gives the full variable domain: DGGITQSPKYLFRKEGQNVTLSCEQNLNHDAMYWYRQDPGQGLRLIYYSQIVNDFQKGDIAEGYSVSREKKESFPLTVTSAQKNPTAFYLCASSDRHNEQFFGPGTRLTVL.

The chain employs TRBV21-1 and TRBJ1-2. TRBV21-1 is a pseudogene. The CDR3 runs to 16 residues. The CDR3: CASSKQETGTKGGYTF. CDR3 bases: TGTGCCAGCAGCAAACAAGAGACCGGGACTAAGGGGGGCTACACCTTC.

About this clone itself: This sample includes further DNA sequences coding for the same CDR3. Here the CDR3 DNA reads TGTGCCAGCAGCTTAGCAGGACAGGGGGCTTACGAGCAGTACTTC. Amino acid sequence: CASSLAGQGAYEQYF. The chain has TRBV7-6 and TRBJ2-7; 11 bases agree with TRBD1. This CDR3 spans 15 amino acids. Germline CDR1 and CDR2: SGHVS and FNYEAQ. After removal of 0 bases from V and 4 bases from J, the junction contained 2 bases not matched to a gene. The full variable domain, in which reference TRBV7-6 and TRBJ2-7 provide the parts outside the CDR3, is GAGVSQSPRYKVTKRGQDVALRCDPISGHVSLYWYRQALGQGPEFLTYFNYEAQQDKSGLPNDRFSAERPEGSISTLTIQRTEQRDSAMYRCASSLAGQGAYEQYFGPGTRLTVT.

This clone was observed a few times. The gene calls are TRBV27 and TRBJ2-3; D is unclear. This CDR3 spans 14 amino acids. Germline CDR1 MNHEY, CDR2 SMNVEV (reference sequence). V was clipped by 4 bases and J by 0 bases, with 8 bases between them. CDR3 region: CASSYESSTDTQYF. In DNA form, the CDR3 reads TGTGCCAGCAGTTACGAGTCGAGCACAGATACGCAGTATTTT.

The chain is built from TRBV5-6 and TRBJ2-7; TRBD1 agrees at 8 bases. Germline CDR1 SGHDT, CDR2 YYEEEE. Unmatched junction bases numbered 7, after V lost 0 bases and J lost 5 bases. The CDR3 spans 15 residues. CDR3 residues: CASSLAQDRVDEQYF. The CDR3 coding sequence is TGTGCCAGCAGCTTGGCCCAGGACAGGGTAGACGAGCAGTACTTC.

The chain combines TRBV29-1 with TRBJ1-2; TRBD1 matches at 10 bases. The CDR3 has 13 residues. V was clipped by 6 bases and J by 2 bases; unmatched bases: 3. Per germline, CDR1 SQVTM and CDR2 ANQGSEA. In nucleotides, the CDR3 is TGCAGCGTGAGGGGACAGGGGAACTATGGCTACACCTTC. As protein: CSVRGQGNYGYTF.

The rearrangement uses TRBV10-1 and TRBJ2-7; 7 nucleotides align to TRBD2. Germline trimming cut 6 bases from V and 5 bases from J; bases unmatched to any gene: 13. Per the germline V gene, CDR1 is WNHNN and CDR2 is SYGVQD (reference sequence). The CDR3 is 15 amino acids. CDR3 bases: TGCGCCAGCAGCACCGGGACTACCCATCTGGACGAGCAGTACTTC. Residues: CASSTGTTHLDEQYF.

The J gene is TRBJ1-2, the V gene TRBV6-5; no clear D gene. Trimming pared 5 bases from V and 4 bases from J, leaving 11 bases between. The CDR3 spans 13 residues. Germline V CDR1 and CDR2: MNHEY, SVGAGI. DNA of the CDR3: TGTGCCAGCAGTCCTCAACCGAGCTATGGCTACACCTTC. The encoded protein is CASSPQPSYGYTF.

The chain is built from TRBV18 and TRBJ2-3, with 9 bases lining up with TRBD2. The CDR3 contains 16 residues. V was pared by 3 bases and J by 3 bases, with 7 bases of the junction left unmatched. The germline CDR1 and CDR2 sequences are KGHSH and LQKENI. CDR3 in DNA: TGTGCCAGCTCACCCCAGCTAGCGGGGAGAACAGATACGCAGTATTTT. Protein product: CASSPQLAGRTDTQYF.

The chain couples TRBV5-1 to TRBJ1-1, with D perhaps matching TRBD1 (5 bases). Germline CDR1 SGHRS, CDR2 YFSETQ. This CDR3 comprises 13 residues. The V end lost 7 bases, the J end lost 0 bases, and 10 bases lay between the germline ends. Written as DNA, the CDR3 is TGCGCCAGCGCTCAGGGTTTGAACACTGAAGCTTTCTTT. This encodes CASAQGLNTEAFF.

In the case of this clone: At one boundary the junction diverges from the germline segment, which might be a read error. The V and J genes are TRBV11-2 and TRBJ1-4; no clear D. This CDR3 is built from 14 residues. CDR1 is SGHAT, CDR2 FQNNGV, per germline. The DNA of the CDR3 is TGTACCAGCAGCCTGAGACGGGTGAATGAAAAACTGTTTTTT. Translated, it gives CTSSLRRVNEKLFF. Supplemented by reference TRBV11-2 and TRBJ1-4, the full variable domain reads EAGVAQSPRYKIIEKRQSVAFWCNPISGHATLYWYQQILGQGPKLLIQFQNNGVVDDSQLPKDRFSAERLKGVDSTLKIQPAKLEDSAVYLCTSSLRRVNEKLFFGSGTQLSVL.

The genes are TRBV29-1 and TRBJ2-3, with a weak D call TRBD1 (5 bases). The CDR3 totals 12 residues. The V end was cut by 4 bases, the J end by 9 bases, with 14 bases between. CDR1 is SQVTM and CDR2 is ANQGSEA in the germline V gene. As DNA, the CDR3 is TGCAGCGTTGCCAGGGATTTAGGCACGCAGTATTTT. It encodes CSVARDLGTQYF.

V gene TRBV29-1 combines with J gene TRBJ2-2; 8 nucleotides align to TRBD2. The CDR3 has 14 residues. V lost 5 bases to trimming and J lost 5 bases; unmatched junction nucleotides: 7. Germline values: CDR1 SQVTM, CDR2 ANQGSEA. This CDR3 reads CSVRTGTRTGELFF. CDR3 coding DNA: TGCAGCGTTCGGACCGGGACTAGGACCGGGGAGCTGTTTTTT.

Concerning this clone itself: The sample contains more than one DNA sequence encoding this CDR3. The chain carries TRBV7-9 and TRBJ2-7; 14 bases map to TRBD2. The CDR3 extends over 14 amino acids. After removal of 5 bases from V and 7 bases from J, the junction contained 4 bases not matched to a gene. Germline V CDR1 and CDR2: SEHNR, FQNEAQ (reference sequence). CDR3 protein: CASSLGLAGVEQYF. The CDR3 DNA sequence: TGTGCCAGCAGCCTGGGACTAGCGGGAGTTGAGCAGTACTTC.

This clone was seen a handful of times. The chain recombines TRBV7-8 with TRBJ1-5; 12 nucleotides agree with TRBD1. The V gene end was trimmed by 5 bases and the J gene end by 5 bases; junction bases not matched to a gene: 4. Germline V gene sequence: CDR1 SGHVS, CDR2 FQNEAQ. The length of the CDR3 is 15 residues. In DNA form, the CDR3 reads TGTGCCAGCAGCAACCGGGACAGGGGGCATCAGCCCCAGCATTTT. It codes for CASSNRDRGHQPQHF. Together with reference TRBV7-8 and TRBJ1-5, the CDR3 gives the full variable domain: GAGVSQSPRYKVAKRGQDVALRCDPISGHVSLFWYQQALGQGPEFLTYFQNEAQLDKSGLPSDRFFAERPEGSVSTLKIQRTQQEDSAVYLCASSNRDRGHQPQHFGDGTRLSIL.

The chain recombines TRBV2 with TRBJ2-5, with a tentative D call TRBD2 (6 bases). V gave up 6 bases and J gave up 7 bases, with 24 bases separating them. The CDR3 is 16 residues long. Germline values: CDR1 SNHLY, CDR2 FYNNEI. DNA of the CDR3: TGTGCCAGCAGGGAAAGGTGGAGGGACCAAAGGTTGACCCAGTACTTC. Protein sequence: CASRERWRDQRLTQYF.

This chain joins TRBV29-1 and TRBJ2-3; perhaps TRBD1 as D (5 bases). V was shortened by 8 bases and J by 0 bases, with 9 bases between the two germline ends. The CDR3 contains 12 residues. CDR1 SQVTM and CDR2 ANQGSEA come from the germline V gene. DNA of the CDR3: TGCAGCCAGACAGTTAGCACAGATACGCAGTATTTT. Amino acids: CSQTVSTDTQYF.

This chain links TRBV29-1 with TRBJ2-3, with 7 bases aligning to TRBD2. The CDR3 totals 14 residues. With V trimmed by 1 base and J by 4 bases, 5 bases remained unmatched. CDR1 and CDR2 from the germline V gene are SQVTM and ANQGSEA. The CDR3: CSVEARGRSDTQYF. As DNA, the CDR3 is TGCAGCGTTGAAGCTCGCGGGAGATCAGATACGCAGTATTTT.